This T cell receptor beta chain was documented in a study of CD8 T cells in ankylosing spondylitis (dated by TCRdb to 2015 to 2018). About the investigation overall: To find TCR variants linked to disease, the study profiled T cell receptor beta repertoires in ankylosing spondylitis patients and healthy donors. Peripheral blood samples were taken, and synovial fluid was additionally collected from ankylosing spondylitis patients. The full study cohort was made up of approximately 24 ankylosing spondylitis patients and about a hundred healthy donors. Points the paper makes about the study in general: In peripheral blood, the disease-linked clones were found at relatively low frequencies and had a CD8+ phenotype. Some motif variants were previously reported in synovial fluid and blood of reactive arthritis patients, suggesting common disease-initiation mechanisms. Blood from ankylosing spondylitis patients appeared to be characterized by a TCR beta motif composed of several highly homologous amino acid variants. The disease-linked clones were reported as significantly enriched in matched synovial fluid samples from ankylosing spondylitis patients.

V loses 3 bases at its end and J loses 3 bases; junction bases beyond the gene matches: 10. Sequences DFQATT (CDR1) and SNEGSKA (CDR2) are obtained from the germline V gene (reference sequence). There are 16 amino acids in the CDR3, from cysteine to phenylalanine inclusive. The kept DNA is CDR3 alone, 48 bases in frame from the first base. Sequencing took place on an Illumina HiSeq 2500. Quantitative 5'-RACE with molecular barcodes was used to prepare TCR beta libraries. As for the authors' bioinformatics: A new computational method, built on a probabilistic model of VDJ rearrangement, was used to identify disease-linked TCR variants. TCRdb trimmed public reads at Q25 via fastp, called clones via MiXCR and kept in-frame beta chains. Entries are consolidated by CDR3 protein sequence, retaining the most common genes and DNA. Here the V and J calls rest on TCRdb's processing, not on the authors' analysis. The sample yields about 450,000 distinct CDR3 sequences; roughly 25% were counted once. The ten most abundant clones make up roughly 0.9% of the sample.

A remark on this clonotype: Its recognized antigen is unknown. Within one base of it there is no much larger clone, and no base qualities were kept.

The rearranged segments are TRBV20-1 and TRBJ2-5, with TRBD2 matching 10 junction bases. This sequence was found in a male donor with ankylosing spondylitis. The sequenced material came from blood, either unsorted or a sorted T cell fraction (not recorded which). The nucleotide sequence is TGCAGTGCTAGCGCTCCCGGACTAGCGGAAAAAGAGACCCAGTACTTC. It encodes CSASAPGLAEKETQYF.